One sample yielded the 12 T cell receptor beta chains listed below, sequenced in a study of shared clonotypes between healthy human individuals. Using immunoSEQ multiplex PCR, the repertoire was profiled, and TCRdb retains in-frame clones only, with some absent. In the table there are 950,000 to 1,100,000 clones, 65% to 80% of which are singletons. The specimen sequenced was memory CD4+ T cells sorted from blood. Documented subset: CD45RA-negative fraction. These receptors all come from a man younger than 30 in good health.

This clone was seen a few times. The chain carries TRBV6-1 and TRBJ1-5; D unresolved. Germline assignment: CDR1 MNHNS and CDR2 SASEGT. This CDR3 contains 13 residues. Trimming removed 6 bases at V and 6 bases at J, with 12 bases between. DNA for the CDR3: TGTGCCAGCAGCGAATCGGAGGGTCAGCCCCAGCATTTT. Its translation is CASSESEGQPQHF.

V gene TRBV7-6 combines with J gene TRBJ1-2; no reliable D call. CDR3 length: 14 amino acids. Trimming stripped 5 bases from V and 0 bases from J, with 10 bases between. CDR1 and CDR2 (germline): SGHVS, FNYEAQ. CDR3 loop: CASSPRTSNYGYTF. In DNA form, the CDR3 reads TGTGCCAGCAGCCCCCGGACCTCTAACTATGGCTACACCTTC.

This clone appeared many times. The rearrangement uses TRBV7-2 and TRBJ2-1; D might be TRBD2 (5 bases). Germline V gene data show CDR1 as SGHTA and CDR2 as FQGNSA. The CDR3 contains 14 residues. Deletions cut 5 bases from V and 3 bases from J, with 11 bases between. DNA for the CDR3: TGTGCCAGCAGCAGTCCGGACTTCTACAATGAGCAGTTCTTC. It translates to CASSSPDFYNEQFF. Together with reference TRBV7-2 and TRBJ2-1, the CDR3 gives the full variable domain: GAGVSQSPSNKVTEKGKDVELRCDPISGHTALYWYRQSLGQGLEFLIYFQGNSAPDKSGLPSDRFSAERTGGSVSTLTIQRTQQEDSAVYLCASSSPDFYNEQFFGPGTRLTVL.

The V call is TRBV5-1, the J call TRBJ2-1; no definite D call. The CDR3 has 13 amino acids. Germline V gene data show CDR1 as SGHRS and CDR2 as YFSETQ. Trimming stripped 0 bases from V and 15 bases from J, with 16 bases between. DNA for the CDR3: TGCGCCAGCAGCTTGGAGCAATCGCCTGCCGCGTTCTTC. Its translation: CASSLEQSPAAFF.

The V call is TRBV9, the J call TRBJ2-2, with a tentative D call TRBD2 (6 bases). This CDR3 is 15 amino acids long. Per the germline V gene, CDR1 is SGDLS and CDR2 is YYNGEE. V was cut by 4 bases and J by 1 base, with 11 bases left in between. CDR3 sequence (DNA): TGTGCCAGCAGCTTCCGGGACTTGAACACCGGGGAGCTGTTTTTT. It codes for CASSFRDLNTGELFF.

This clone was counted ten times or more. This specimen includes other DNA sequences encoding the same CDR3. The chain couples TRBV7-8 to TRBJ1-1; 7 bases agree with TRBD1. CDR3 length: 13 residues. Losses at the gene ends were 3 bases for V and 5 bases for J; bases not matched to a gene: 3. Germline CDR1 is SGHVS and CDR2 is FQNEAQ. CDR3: CASSFSRGTEAFF. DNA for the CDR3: TGTGCCAGCAGCTTTAGCAGGGGGACTGAAGCTTTCTTT. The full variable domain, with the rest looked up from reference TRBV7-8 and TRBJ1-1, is GAGVSQSPRYKVAKRGQDVALRCDPISGHVSLFWYQQALGQGPEFLTYFQNEAQLDKSGLPSDRFFAERPEGSVSTLKIQRTQQEDSAVYLCASSFSRGTEAFFGQGTRLTVV.

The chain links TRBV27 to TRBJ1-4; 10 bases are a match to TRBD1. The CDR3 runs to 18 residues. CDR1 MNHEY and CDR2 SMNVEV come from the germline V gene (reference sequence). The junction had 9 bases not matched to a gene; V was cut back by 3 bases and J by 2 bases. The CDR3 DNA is TGTGCCAGCAGTTTCGTCGGGACAGGGGTAGGGACTAATGAAAAACTGTTTTTT. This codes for CASSFVGTGVGTNEKLFF.

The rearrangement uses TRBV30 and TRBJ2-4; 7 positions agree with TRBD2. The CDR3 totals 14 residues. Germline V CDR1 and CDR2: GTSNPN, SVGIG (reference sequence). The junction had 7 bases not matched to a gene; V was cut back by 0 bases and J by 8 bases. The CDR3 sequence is CAWSVPSAGDIQYF. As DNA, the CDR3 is TGTGCCTGGAGTGTACCTAGCGCGGGAGACATTCAGTACTTC. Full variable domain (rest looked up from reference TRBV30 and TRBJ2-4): SQTIHQWPATLVQPVGSPLSLECTVEGTSNPNLYWYRQAAGRGLQLLFYSVGIGQISSEVPQNLSASRPQDRQFILSSKKLLLSDSGFYLCAWSVPSAGDIQYFGAGTRLSVL.

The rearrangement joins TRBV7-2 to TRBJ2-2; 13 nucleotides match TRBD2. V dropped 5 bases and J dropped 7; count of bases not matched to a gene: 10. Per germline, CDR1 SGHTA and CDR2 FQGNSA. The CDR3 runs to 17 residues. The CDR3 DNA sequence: TGTGCCAGCAGCCCCCGGACTAGCGGGAGTGTCGGCGGGGAGCTGTTTTTT. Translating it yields CASSPRTSGSVGGELFF.

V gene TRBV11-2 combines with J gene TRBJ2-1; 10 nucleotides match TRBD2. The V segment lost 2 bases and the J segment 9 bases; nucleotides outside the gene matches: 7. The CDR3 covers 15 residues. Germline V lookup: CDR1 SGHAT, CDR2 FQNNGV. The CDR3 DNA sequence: TGTGCCAGCAGCTTAAGCCTAGCGGGGGAGACTGAGCAGTTCTTC. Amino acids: CASSLSLAGETEQFF.

The CDR3 region has the DNA TGTGCCAGCAGCTTTGGGCCCGAAGGAGAGACCCAGTACTTC. This gives the protein CASSFGPEGETQYF. The chain employs TRBV5-5 and TRBJ2-5; no clear D. CDR1 SGHKS and CDR2 YYEKEE come from the germline V gene (reference sequence). V gave up 2 bases and J gave up 4 bases, with 12 bases separating them. The length of the CDR3 is 14 residues.

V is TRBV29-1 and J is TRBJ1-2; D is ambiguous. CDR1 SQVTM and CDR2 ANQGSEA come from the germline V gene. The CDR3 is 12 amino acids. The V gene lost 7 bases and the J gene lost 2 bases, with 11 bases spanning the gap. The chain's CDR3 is CSAGWQNYGYTF. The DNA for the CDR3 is TGCAGCGCCGGGTGGCAGAACTATGGCTACACCTTC.